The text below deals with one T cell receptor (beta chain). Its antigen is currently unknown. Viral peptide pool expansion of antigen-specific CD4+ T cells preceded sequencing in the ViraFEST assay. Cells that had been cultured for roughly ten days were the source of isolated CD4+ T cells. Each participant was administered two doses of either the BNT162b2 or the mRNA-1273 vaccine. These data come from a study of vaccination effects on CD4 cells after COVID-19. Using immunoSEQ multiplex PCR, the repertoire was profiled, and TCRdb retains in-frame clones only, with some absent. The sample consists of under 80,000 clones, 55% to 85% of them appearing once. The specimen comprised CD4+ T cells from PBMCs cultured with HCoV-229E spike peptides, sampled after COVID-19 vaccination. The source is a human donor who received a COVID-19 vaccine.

CDR3 loop: CASSDSGGTDTQYF. Written as DNA, the CDR3 is TGTGCCAGCAGCGATAGCGGGGGGACAGATACGCAGTATTTT. The chain has TRBV6-5 and TRBJ2-3, with 10 bases fitting TRBD2. CDR1 MNHEY and CDR2 SVGAGI come from the germline V gene. Germline trimming cut 6 bases from V and 3 bases from J; bases unmatched to any gene: 3. The CDR3 is 14 residues long.